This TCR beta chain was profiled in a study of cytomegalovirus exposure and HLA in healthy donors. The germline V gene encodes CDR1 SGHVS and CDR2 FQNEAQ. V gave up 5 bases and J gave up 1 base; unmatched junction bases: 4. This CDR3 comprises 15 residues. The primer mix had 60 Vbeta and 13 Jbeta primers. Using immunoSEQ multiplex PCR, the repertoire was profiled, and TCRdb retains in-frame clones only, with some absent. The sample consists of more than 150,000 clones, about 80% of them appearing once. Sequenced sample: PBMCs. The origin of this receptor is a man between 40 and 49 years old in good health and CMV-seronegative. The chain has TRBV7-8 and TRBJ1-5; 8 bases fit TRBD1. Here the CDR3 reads CASSPRDRSNQPQHF. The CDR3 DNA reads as TGTGCCAGCAGCCCCCGGGACAGGAGCAATCAGCCCCAGCATTTT. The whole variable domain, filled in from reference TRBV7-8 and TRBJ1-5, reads GAGVSQSPRYKVAKRGQDVALRCDPISGHVSLFWYQQALGQGPEFLTYFQNEAQLDKSGLPSDRFFAERPEGSVSTLKIQRTQQEDSAVYLCASSPRDRSNQPQHFGDGTRLSIL.